Here is one T cell receptor beta chain with its context. Repertoires were generated with immunoSEQ multiplex PCR, while TCRdb's copy carries only in-frame clones and drops some. Here the sample spans about a million clones, around four fifths being singletons. Everyone who donated was a Caucasian adult who lived in Nashville, Tennessee. The entry originates in a study of shared clonotypes between healthy human individuals. Per germline, CDR1 LGHNA and CDR2 YNFKEQ. The CDR3 runs 15 residues. Trimming shortened V by 3 bases and J by 7 bases, and 18 bases separated the two germline ends. The TCR originated in a man aged 18 to 30 in good health. The chain combines TRBV4-2 with TRBJ1-2; D might be TRBD1 (5 bases). Material: memory CD4+ T cells sorted from blood. As for subset: CD45RA-negative fraction. CDR3 sequence: CASSQELQGGGGYTF. The DNA for the CDR3 is TGTGCCAGCAGCCAGGAGCTGCAGGGCGGAGGTGGCTACACCTTC.